This entry features one T cell receptor (beta chain) sequence. Antigen: not known. This specimen belongs to a study of cytomegalovirus exposure and HLA in healthy donors. At the level of the study: The roughly 120 validation repertoires, a later analysis reported, used the same platform as the 700 or so repertoires from the first cohort.

Sequenced by immunoSEQ multiplex PCR; TCRdb stores in-frame clones only, minus some. The sample holds around 220,000 clones, over 80% seen once. Study results and caveats: For cytomegalovirus status, the classifier reportedly gave diagnoses with high specificity and sensitivity. Generally TCR sequences proved uncommon, though certain public TCRs appeared in numerous donors. The listing of 150 to 200 TCR beta chains classed them as cytomegalovirus-associated.

Trimming took 5 bases from V and 5 from J; bases not matched to a gene: 11. The CDR3 runs 16 residues. Germline V lookup: CDR1 SGHVS, CDR2 FQNEAQ. This chain links TRBV7-8 with TRBJ2-3; 9 bases map to TRBD2. The sequence was obtained from a woman in her twenties or thirties in good health and CMV-seropositive. Sequencing was carried out using PBMCs. This CDR3 is CASSLSRGRARDTQYF. CDR3 bases: TGTGCCAGCAGCCTCTCTCGCGGGAGGGCTAGAGATACGCAGTATTTT.